The subject of this entry is one TCR beta chain. The data originate from a study of blood T cell repertoires in COVID-19. Study information: COVID-19 samples collected from the United States, Italy and Spain covered acute and convalescent phases.

CDR1 is SEHNR, CDR2 FQNEAQ, per germline (reference sequence). The CDR3 spans 15 residues. Trimming took 0 bases from V and 4 from J, leaving 10 bases between them. The table came from immunoSEQ multiplex PCR; TCRdb's copy has only in-frame clones and leaves some out. This table has some 200,000 clones, about 80% appearing once. Sequences were obtained from peripheral blood. The origin of this receptor is a woman in her 30s who had recovered from COVID-19. The chain uses TRBV7-9 and TRBJ1-5; a possible D gene is TRBD1 (6 bases). The CDR3, as DNA: TGTGCCAGCAGCTTAGCGGGGGCGGAAAATCAGCCCCAGCATTTT. This gives the protein CASSLAGAENQPQHF.